Listed below are T cell receptor beta chains from one sample, sequenced in a study of cytomegalovirus exposure and HLA in healthy donors. Using immunoSEQ multiplex PCR, the repertoire was profiled, and TCRdb retains in-frame clones only, with some absent. The sample yields 100,000 to 150,000 clones, approximately 70% seen once. The specimen sequenced was PBMCs. These TCRs come from a man in his fifties or sixties in good health and CMV-seropositive. CDR3s include the opening cysteine and the closing phenylalanine or tryptophan. D genes are given only for firm matches. Clone size is given for some rows only: seen once, a few or many times, or a class if the clone is expanded.

TRBV18	.	TRBJ1-4	14	.	CASSETTGEEKLFF	TGTGCCAGCTCAGAAACCACCGGGGAGGAAAAACTGTTTTTT
TRBV7-9	.	TRBJ2-3	14	.	CASSSNSPRDTQYF	TGTGCCAGCAGCTCCAATAGCCCACGGGATACGCAGTATTTT
TRBV4-1	TRBD1	TRBJ1-4	11	.	CASSRTGELFF	TGCGCCAGCAGCCGGACAGGAGAACTGTTTTTT
TRBV5-1	TRBD1	TRBJ2-3	14	.	CASSNQQGTDTQYF	TGCGCCAGCAGCAACCAACAGGGGACAGATACGCAGTATTTT
TRBV5-1	TRBD1	TRBJ1-1	13	few	CASGRGDGTEAFF	TGCGCCAGCGGCAGGGGGGACGGCACTGAAGCTTTCTTT
TRBV6-6	TRBD2	TRBJ2-7	15	once	CASSYSGGEGDEQYF	TGTGCCAGCAGTTACTCGGGGGGGGAAGGGGACGAGCAGTACTTC
TRBV6-1	TRBD1	TRBJ2-2	13	.	CASTFGQGRELFF	TGTGCCAGCACCTTCGGACAGGGCCGGGAGCTGTTTTTT
TRBV2	TRBD1	TRBJ1-4	14	few	CASSMRTGWEKLFF	TGTGCCAGCAGTATGAGGACAGGGTGGGAAAAACTGTTTTTT
TRBV5-4	.	TRBJ1-1	12	.	CASSPGQTEAFF	TGTGCCAGCAGCCCCGGACAGACTGAAGCTTTCTTT
TRBV29-1	.	TRBJ1-2	13	.	CSVEDLGGGGYTF	TGCAGCGTTGAAGATTTGGGGGGTGGAGGCTACACCTTC
TRBV2	.	TRBJ1-2	13	once	CASRRRGAYGYTF	TGTGCCTCCCGCCGCCGGGGGGCCTATGGCTACACCTTC
TRBV18	.	TRBJ1-1	13	.	CASSLRRDTEAFF	TGTGCCAGCTCACTGCGGAGAGACACTGAAGCTTTCTTT
TRBV5-5	.	TRBJ1-5	13	.	CASSSSPLMPQHF	TGTGCCAGCAGCTCTAGTCCCCTGATGCCCCAGCATTTT
TRBV4-2	TRBD1	TRBJ2-5	15	medium-sized	CASSQVRGRQETQYF	TGTGCCAGCAGCCAAGTGAGGGGGCGGCAAGAGACCCAGTACTTC
TRBV6-5	.	TRBJ2-1	14	.	CASSYRGSYNEQFF	TGTGCCAGCAGTTATAGGGGATCCTACAATGAGCAGTTCTTC
TRBV9	.	TRBJ1-3	16	.	CASSAGLLPPGNTIYF	TGTGCCAGCAGCGCGGGACTGTTACCTCCTGGAAACACCATATATTTT
TRBV5-6	TRBD1	TRBJ2-7	14	.	CASSPGTGYHEQYF	TGTGCCAGCAGCCCCGGGACAGGGTACCACGAGCAGTACTTC
TRBV5-1	.	TRBJ2-5	14	.	CASSLDGLQETQYF	TGCGCCAGCAGCCTGGACGGGTTACAAGAGACCCAGTACTTC
TRBV27	TRBD1	TRBJ2-3	17	.	CASSFRAGTGGADTQYF	TGTGCCAGCAGTTTCCGAGCCGGGACAGGGGGGGCAGATACGCAGTATTTT
TRBV19	TRBD1	TRBJ2-7	19	.	CASSPRTGADLGGAYEQYF	TGTGCCAGTAGTCCCCGGACAGGGGCTGATTTAGGAGGGGCCTACGAGCAGTACTTC
TRBV6-1	TRBD2	TRBJ2-3	14	few	CASKLAGGPDTQYF	TGTGCCAGCAAGCTAGCGGGGGGCCCAGATACGCAGTATTTT
TRBV19	TRBD1	TRBJ1-1	14	once	CASSVGQGAGEAFF	TGTGCCAGTAGTGTGGGACAGGGAGCCGGTGAAGCTTTCTTT
TRBV9	TRBD1	TRBJ2-7	14	.	CASSPTGQGYEQYF	TGTGCCAGCAGCCCGACGGGACAGGGTTACGAGCAGTACTTC
TRBV7-6	TRBD1	TRBJ2-7	14	.	CASSFRDRTYEQYF	TGTGCCAGCAGCTTTCGGGACAGGACCTACGAGCAGTACTTC
TRBV6-5	TRBD1	TRBJ1-5	15	few	CASRRGQGSNQPQHF	TGTGCCAGCAGACGCGGACAGGGAAGCAATCAGCCCCAGCATTTT
TRBV6-5	TRBD1	TRBJ1-2	15	.	CASSWDRDEGYGYTF	TGTGCCAGCAGTTGGGACAGGGACGAGGGCTATGGCTACACCTTC
TRBV2	TRBD1	TRBJ1-1	15	few	CASSEQGAPNTEAFF	TGTGCCAGCAGTGAACAGGGGGCTCCGAACACTGAAGCTTTCTTT
TRBV6-1	.	TRBJ1-2	12	few	CASSARQEYYTF	TGTGCCAGCAGTGCCCGACAGGAGTACTACACCTTC
TRBV7-3	.	TRBJ2-3	18	.	CASSPAGALGAHTDTQYF	TGTGCCAGCAGCCCGGCTGGGGCTTTGGGGGCCCACACAGATACGCAGTATTTT
TRBV7-9	.	TRBJ2-7	11	.	CSSSLTYEQYF	TGTTCCAGCAGCCTAACCTACGAGCAGTACTTC
TRBV19	TRBD1	TRBJ1-6	15	.	CASSTERQGNSPLHF	TGTGCCAGTAGTACCGAGAGACAGGGGAATTCACCCCTCCACTTT
TRBV5-1	TRBD1	TRBJ2-2	14	.	CASSYTGGIGELFF	TGCGCCAGCAGCTATACAGGGGGCATCGGGGAGCTGTTTTTT
TRBV15	.	TRBJ2-6	16	.	CATSRDRRSGANVLTF	TGTGCCACCAGCAGAGATCGGCGGAGCGGGGCCAACGTCCTGACTTTC
TRBV7-8	.	TRBJ1-4	12	few	CASRAGPEKLFF	TGTGCCAGCAGAGCGGGACCTGAAAAACTGTTTTTT
TRBV6-6	TRBD1	TRBJ2-2	16	.	CASSYPDRGGTGELFF	TGTGCCAGCAGTTACCCTGACAGGGGAGGTACCGGGGAGCTGTTTTTT
TRBV29-1	TRBD1	TRBJ1-1	14	once	CSVGSRGGRTEAFF	TGCAGCGTTGGATCGCGAGGGGGCCGTACTGAAGCTTTCTTT
TRBV5-6	.	TRBJ2-2	16	few	CASSPGTGRETGELFF	TGTGCCAGCAGCCCTGGTACAGGGAGGGAAACCGGGGAGCTGTTTTTT
TRBV4-1	.	TRBJ2-5	15	.	CASSQEQGTQETQYF	TGCGCCAGCAGCCAAGAGCAGGGGACCCAAGAGACCCAGTACTTC
TRBV29-1	.	TRBJ2-3	15	few	CSVDGEGGFTDTQYF	TGCAGCGTTGACGGGGAAGGAGGCTTCACAGATACGCAGTATTTT
TRBV11-2	.	TRBJ2-7	14	.	CASSLVHTGYEQYF	TGTGCCAGCAGCTTAGTGCACACGGGGTACGAGCAGTACTTC
TRBV29-1	TRBD1	TRBJ1-2	12	.	CSLRQGDYGYTF	TGCAGCCTCCGACAGGGGGACTATGGCTACACCTTC
TRBV7-2	.	TRBJ1-5	12	.	CASSLYNQPQHF	TGTGCCAGCAGTCTATACAATCAGCCCCAGCATTTT
TRBV5-1	TRBD1	TRBJ2-7	13	.	CASLGGTGNKKYF	TGCGCCAGCTTGGGGGGGACAGGGAATAAGAAGTACTTC
TRBV5-1	TRBD2	TRBJ2-3	19	.	CASSLLPGLADTWTDTQYF	TGCGCCAGCAGCTTGTTGCCGGGACTAGCGGACACATGGACAGATACGCAGTATTTT
TRBV9	TRBD2	TRBJ2-2	15	.	CASSVIAGDTGELFF	TGTGCCAGCAGCGTAATTGCGGGGGACACCGGGGAGCTGTTTTTT
TRBV5-6	.	TRBJ2-7	15	few	CASIRQGSKGYEQYF	TGTGCCAGCATCCGGCAGGGAAGTAAGGGCTACGAGCAGTACTTC